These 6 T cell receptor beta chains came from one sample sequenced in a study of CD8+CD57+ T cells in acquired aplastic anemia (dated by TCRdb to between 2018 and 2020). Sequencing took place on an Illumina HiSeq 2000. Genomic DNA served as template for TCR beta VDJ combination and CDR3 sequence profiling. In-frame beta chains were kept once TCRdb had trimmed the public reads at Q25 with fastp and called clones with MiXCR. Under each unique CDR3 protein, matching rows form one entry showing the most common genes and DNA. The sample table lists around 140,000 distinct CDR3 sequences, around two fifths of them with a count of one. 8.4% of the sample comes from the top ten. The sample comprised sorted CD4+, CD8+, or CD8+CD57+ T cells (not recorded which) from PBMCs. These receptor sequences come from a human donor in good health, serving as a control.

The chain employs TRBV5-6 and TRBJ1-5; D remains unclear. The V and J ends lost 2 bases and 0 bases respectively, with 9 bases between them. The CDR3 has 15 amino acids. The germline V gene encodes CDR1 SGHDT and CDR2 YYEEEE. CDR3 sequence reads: CASSFSKYSNQPQHF. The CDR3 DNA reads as TGTGCCAGCAGCTTTAGCAAGTATAGCAATCAGCCCCAGCATTTT.

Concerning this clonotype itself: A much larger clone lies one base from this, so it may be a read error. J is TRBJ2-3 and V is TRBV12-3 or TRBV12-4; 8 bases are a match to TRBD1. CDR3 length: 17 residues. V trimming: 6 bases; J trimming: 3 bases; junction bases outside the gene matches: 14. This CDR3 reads CASRHTYRDRSTDTQYF. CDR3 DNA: TGTGCCAGCAGGCACACCTACCGGGACAGGTCAACAGATACGCAGTATTTT.

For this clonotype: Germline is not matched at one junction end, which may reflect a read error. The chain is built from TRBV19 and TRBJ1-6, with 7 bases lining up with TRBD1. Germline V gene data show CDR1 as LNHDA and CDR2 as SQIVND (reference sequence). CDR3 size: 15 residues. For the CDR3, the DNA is TGTGCCAGTGGTATAGGGGCCAGGGACAGTTCGCCCCTCCACTTC. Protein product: CASGIGARDSSPLHF. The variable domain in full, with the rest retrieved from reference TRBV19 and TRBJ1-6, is DGGITQSPKYLFRKEGQNVTLSCEQNLNHDAMYWYRQDPGQGLRLIYYSQIVNDFQKGDIAEGYSVSREKKESFPLTVTSAQKNPTAFYLCASGIGARDSSPLHFGNGTRLTVT.

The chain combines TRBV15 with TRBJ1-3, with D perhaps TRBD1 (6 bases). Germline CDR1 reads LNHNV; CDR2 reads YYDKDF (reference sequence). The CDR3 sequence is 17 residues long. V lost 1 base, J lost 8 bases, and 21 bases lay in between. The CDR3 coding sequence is TGTGCCACCAGCAGAGGAAACAGGGAGGGGAATGGCTACACCATATATTTT. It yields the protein CATSRGNREGNGYTIYF.

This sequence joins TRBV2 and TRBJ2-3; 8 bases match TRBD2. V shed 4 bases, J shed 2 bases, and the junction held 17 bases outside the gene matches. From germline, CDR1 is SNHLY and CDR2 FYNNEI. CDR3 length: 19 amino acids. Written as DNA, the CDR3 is TGTGCCAGCAGTGCTAGCGGGCAGAGCCCGGTGGATAACACAGATACGCAGTATTTT. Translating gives CASSASGQSPVDNTDTQYF.

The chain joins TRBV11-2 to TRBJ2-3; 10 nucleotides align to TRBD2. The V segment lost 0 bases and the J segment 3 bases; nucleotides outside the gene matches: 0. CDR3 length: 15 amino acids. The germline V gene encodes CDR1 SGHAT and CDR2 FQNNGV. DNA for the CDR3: TGTGCCAGCAGCTTAGATAGCGGGGGGACAGATACGCAGTATTTT. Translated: CASSLDSGGTDTQYF.